The 23 T cell receptor beta chains presented below share a single source sample, sequenced in a study of T cells in Graves' hyperthyroidism and ophthalmopathy (dated by TCRdb to 2018 to 2020). The library was made by multiplex PCR. The instrument was an Illumina HiSeq 2000. The TCR beta CDR3 regions were amplified from RNA transcripts. The TCR CDR3 was subjected to a first round of RT-PCR using the HTBI primer set and the Qiagen OneStep RT-PCR kit. In-frame beta chains were kept once TCRdb had trimmed the public reads at Q25 with fastp and called clones with MiXCR. Entries that share a CDR3 protein sequence are merged under the most common genes and DNA. The sample table lists 380,000 or so distinct CDR3 sequences, about 18% of them with a count of one. The ten largest account for 3% to 4.5% of the sample. Sequenced: blood. The source is a woman aged 18-29 years with Graves' hyperthyroidism.

The chain carries TRBV28 and TRBJ2-7, with a weak D call TRBD2 (6 bases). The CDR3 spans 14 residues. Germline V gene sequence: CDR1 MDHEN, CDR2 SYDVKM. V was cut by 6 bases and J by 1 base, with 13 bases left in between. As DNA, the CDR3 is TGTGCCAGCAGGCGGCTGGGGGGTTCCTACGAGCAGTACGTC. This gives the protein CASRRLGGSYEQYV.

This clonotype has at least ten counts. The V gene is TRBV6-1, the J gene TRBJ1-2, with D possibly TRBD1 on 5 matching bases. Trimming pared 10 bases from V and 5 bases from J, leaving 14 bases between. CDR1 is MNHNS and CDR2 is SASEGT in the germline V gene. This CDR3 is 12 amino acids long. In DNA form, the CDR3 reads TGTGCCACCCTGCGTGGGGGGTATGGCTACACCTTC. This sequence encodes CATLRGGYGYTF.

This clonotype occurred many times. J is TRBJ1-2 and V is TRBV28, with no clear D. V was trimmed by 8 bases and J by 4 bases, leaving 14 bases between them. The CDR3 contains 13 residues. The germline V gene has CDR1 MDHEN and CDR2 SYDVKM. In DNA, the CDR3 is TGTGCCAGCCGTTCGGGTGGCCCCTATGGCTACACCTTC. Residues: CASRSGGPYGYTF.

The chain joins TRBV3-1 to TRBJ2-7; 10 positions agree with TRBD1. The CDR3 totals 14 residues. The germline V gene encodes CDR1 LGHDT and CDR2 YNNKEL (reference sequence). With V trimmed by 3 bases and J by 5 bases, 4 bases remained unmatched. The CDR3 spells CASSQTGGWDEQYF. In nucleotides, the CDR3 is TGTGCCAGCAGCCAGACAGGGGGCTGGGACGAGCAGTACTTC.

This clonotype occurred many times. This chain uses TRBV29-1 with TRBJ1-1; D remains ambiguous. The CDR3 totals 13 residues. V gave up 7 bases and J gave up 2 bases, with 14 bases separating them. CDR1 and CDR2 from the germline V gene are SQVTM and ANQGSEA. CDR3 region: CSATQWGNTEAFF. For the CDR3, the DNA is TGCAGCGCGACACAGTGGGGAAACACTGAAGCTTTCTTT.

Points on this clonotype: It may be a read error: a sequence one base away is much more abundant. The chain recombines TRBV11-2 with TRBJ2-2; TRBD1 aligns across 7 bases. Germline assignment: CDR1 SGHAT and CDR2 FQNNGV. CDR3 length equals 15 residues. The CDR3 sequence is CASSVDRSNTGELCF. The CDR3 nucleotides read TGTGCCAGCAGCGTGGACAGGTCGAACACCGGGGAGCTGTGTTTT.

This clonotype was seen repeatedly, ten times or more. The chain combines TRBV30 with TRBJ1-2; no clear D gene. This CDR3 is 13 amino acids long. Germline loops: CDR1 GTSNPN, CDR2 SVGIG (reference sequence). V was shortened by 4 bases and J by 8 bases, with 17 bases between the two germline ends. CDR3 sequence (DNA): TGTGCCTGGACTTTACAGTCCTCCGGGGGCTACACCTTC. It translates to CAWTLQSSGGYTF.

This clonotype was seen at least ten times. This chain links TRBV7-8 with TRBJ2-5, with D possibly matching TRBD2 (6 bases). V lost 3 bases and J lost 9, with 20 bases in between. Per germline, CDR1 SGHVS and CDR2 FQNEAQ. This CDR3 comprises 15 residues. CDR3 sequence reads: CASSFTRAGPGAQYF. CDR3 nucleotides: TGTGCCAGCAGCTTCACCCGGGCGGGCCCGGGGGCCCAGTACTTC.

This clonotype was seen many times. This chain uses TRBV13 with TRBJ1-2; 10 nucleotides line up with TRBD1. Trimming at V came to 5 bases and at J to 2 bases, leaving 14 bases not matched to a gene. In germline, CDR1 is PRHDT, CDR2 FYEKMQ (reference sequence). This CDR3 contains 18 residues. The CDR3 DNA follows: TGTGCCAGCAGCCCTTTCCGGGGACAGGGGCCCCTAAACTATGGCTACACCTTC. Its translation: CASSPFRGQGPLNYGYTF.

This clonotype was counted at least ten times. The chain joins TRBV20-1 to TRBJ1-2; unclear D gene. The CDR3 contains 15 residues. Germline CDR1 and CDR2: DFQATT and SNEGSKA (reference sequence). V gave up 2 bases and J gave up 2 bases, with 15 bases separating them. CDR3 bases: TGCAGTGCTAGATTCGACACGCGAAGGAACTATGGCTACACCTTC. Translating it yields CSARFDTRRNYGYTF.

This clonotype was seen repeatedly, ten times or more. The gene calls are TRBV12-3 or TRBV12-4 and TRBJ1-3; D is possibly TRBD1 (6 bases). This CDR3 comprises 14 residues. V lost 6 bases and J lost 5, with 14 bases in between. The CDR3 here is CASRMGGSRNTIYF. Written as DNA, the CDR3 is TGTGCCAGCAGAATGGGGGGCAGCAGAAACACCATATATTTT.

The CDR3 reads CATPPRDRPSSGANVLTF. CDR3 in DNA: TGTGCCACCCCCCCCCGGGACAGGCCTAGCTCTGGGGCCAACGTCCTGACTTTC. The J gene is TRBJ2-6, the V gene TRBV19; 8 positions agree with TRBD1. The CDR3 length is 18 residues. Trimming took 10 bases from V and 0 from J; bases not matched to a gene: 14. CDR1 LNHDA and CDR2 SQIVND come from the germline V gene (reference sequence). Complete variable domain (other parts from reference TRBV19 and TRBJ2-6): DGGITQSPKYLFRKEGQNVTLSCEQNLNHDAMYWYRQDPGQGLRLIYYSQIVNDFQKGDIAEGYSVSREKKESFPLTVTSAQKNPTAFYLCATPPRDRPSSGANVLTFGAGSRLTVL.

The table lists this clonotype with many counts. The chain employs TRBV2 and TRBJ2-2; the D gene is possibly TRBD1 (5 bases). This CDR3 contains 14 residues. From germline, CDR1 is SNHLY and CDR2 FYNNEI. Trimming took 7 bases from V and 1 from J, leaving 10 bases between them. This CDR3 is CASTITGNTGELFF. CDR3 DNA: TGTGCCAGCACTATTACAGGGAACACCGGGGAGCTGTTTTTT.

With regard to this clonotype: It is likely a read error, because the conserved phenylalanine at the end of the CDR3 is missing. The V call is TRBV6-1, the J call TRBJ1-2; 7 nucleotides agree with TRBD1. Looked up from germline, CDR1 is MNHNS and CDR2 is SASEGT. V lost 6 bases, J lost 4 bases, and 11 bases stayed unmatched. The CDR3 has 15 residues. The CDR3 nucleotides read TGTGCCAGCAGGCGGTACAGGGGAACGGGCTATGGCTACACCGTC. It is translated as CASRRYRGTGYGYTV.

The chain uses TRBV6-2 or TRBV6-3 and TRBJ1-1, with D possibly matching TRBD1 (5 bases). Germline loops: CDR1 MNHEY, CDR2 SVGEGT. V was trimmed by 8 bases and J by 6 bases, leaving 10 bases between them. The CDR3 has 11 residues. CDR3 in DNA: TGTGCCAGCGGCCAGGGCTCTGAAGCTTTCTTT. This translates into CASGQGSEAFF.

Ten or more counts support this clonotype. The rearrangement uses TRBV7-3 and TRBJ1-5; D not resolved. V lost 3 bases and J 6 bases, leaving 6 bases between the germline ends. CDR3 size: 12 residues. CDR1 and CDR2 from the germline V gene are SGHTA and FQGTGA. The CDR3 region is CASSFFSQPQHF. The CDR3 bases are TGTGCCAGCAGCTTTTTCAGTCAGCCCCAGCATTTT.

Many counts were recorded for this clonotype. The chain is built from TRBV7-8 and TRBJ2-7, with D maybe TRBD1 (5 bases). Germline V lookup: CDR1 SGHVS, CDR2 FQNEAQ. The V end lost 1 base, the J end lost 6 bases, and 13 bases lay between the germline ends. The CDR3 runs 14 residues. Written as DNA, the CDR3 is TGTGCCAGCAGCTTAGGGGGCCGACCGAGCGAGCAGTACTTC. Protein: CASSLGGRPSEQYF.

This clonotype has ten or more counts. This chain joins TRBV19 and TRBJ1-5; D perhaps matches TRBD1 (5 bases). CDR1 and CDR2 from the germline V gene are LNHDA and SQIVND (reference sequence). Trimming pared 7 bases from V and 4 bases from J, leaving 11 bases between. This CDR3 region has 13 residues. CDR3: CASTGAVNQPQHF. The CDR3 nucleotides are TGTGCCAGTACCGGGGCTGTAAATCAGCCCCAGCATTTT. The variable domain in full, completed from reference TRBV19 and TRBJ1-5, reads DGGITQSPKYLFRKEGQNVTLSCEQNLNHDAMYWYRQDPGQGLRLIYYSQIVNDFQKGDIAEGYSVSREKKESFPLTVTSAQKNPTAFYLCASTGAVNQPQHFGDGTRLSIL.

The chain uses TRBV19 and TRBJ1-2, with 7 bases matching TRBD1. The ends lost 8 bases at V and 3 bases at J; junction bases unmatched: 6. The CDR3 has 13 amino acids. Germline lookup yields CDR1 LNHDA and CDR2 SQIVND (reference sequence). The CDR3 loop reads CASCRTGDYGYTF. The CDR3 bases are TGTGCCAGTTGCCGAACAGGGGACTATGGCTACACCTTC.

This clonotype was counted many times. V is TRBV5-1 and J is TRBJ1-1; the D is unclear. Trimming removed 0 bases from V and 0 bases from J, with 6 bases in between. Per germline, CDR1 SGHRS and CDR2 YFSETQ. CDR3 size: 14 residues. CDR3 DNA sequence: TGCGCCAGCAGCTTGGTACAGTTGAACACTGAAGCTTTCTTT. Translated: CASSLVQLNTEAFF.

J is TRBJ2-5 and V is TRBV6-5, with 10 nucleotides matching TRBD2. V dropped 4 bases and J dropped 5; count of bases not matched to a gene: 7. Germline lookup yields CDR1 MNHEY and CDR2 SVGAGI. The length of the CDR3 is 15 residues. Written as DNA, the CDR3 is TGTGCCAGCAGTTCGCTACTAGCGGGAACGGAGACCCAGTACTTC. Translating it yields CASSSLLAGTETQYF.

This clonotype was seen ten or more times. The V and J genes are TRBV5-1 and TRBJ1-5; D call uncertain. The germline V gene has CDR1 SGHRS and CDR2 YFSETQ. The CDR3 totals 14 residues. The germline V and J ends were trimmed by 3 bases and 5 bases, with 12 bases remaining between them. The DNA for the CDR3 is TGCGCCAGCAGCTATATCGGTGGAGATCAGCCCCAGCATTTT. This codes for CASSYIGGDQPQHF.

This clonotype was detected ten times or more. J is TRBJ2-5 and V is TRBV6-2 or TRBV6-3, with 9 bases aligning to TRBD1. The germline gives CDR1 MNHEY, CDR2 SVGEGT. The CDR3 extends over 15 amino acids. After removal of 5 bases from V and 0 bases from J, the junction contained 4 bases not matched to a gene. The CDR3 protein is CASSPGTGHQETQYF. In DNA form, the CDR3 reads TGTGCCAGCAGTCCCGGGACAGGGCACCAAGAGACCCAGTACTTC.